A selection of T cell receptor beta chains follows, all from one sample in a study of cytomegalovirus exposure and HLA in healthy donors. Produced via immunoSEQ multiplex PCR; TCRdb's table is partial and in-frame only. Its table records about 58,000 clones. Sequenced: PBMCs. These TCRs come from a woman aged 18-29 years in good health and CMV-seronegative. The conserved cysteine and the conserved F or W are not part of the CDR3 here. D genes are given only for firm matches.

J	V	D	CDR3
TRBJ2-1	TRBV9	TRBD2	ASTEPGLAGGEQF
TRBJ2-1	TRBV28	TRBD2	ASSSSSGRGPNEQF
TRBJ1-3	TRBV11-3	NA	ASSLTGSGNTIY
TRBJ1-3	TRBV30	NA	AWGRDFTGNTIY
TRBJ2-7	TRBV7-8	NA	ASSRGIEGEQY
TRBJ2-3	TRBV13	TRBD2	ASSFGQRGLTDTQY
TRBJ2-1	TRBV5-1	TRBD2	ASSQTSGRALVSNNEQF
TRBJ1-1	TRBV5-1	NA	ASSLDGAGNTEAF
TRBJ2-7	TRBV5-1	NA	ASSLFGGIYEQY
TRBJ2-5	TRBV6-5	TRBD2	ASSYAGAETQY